Below are 9 T cell receptor beta chains sequenced from a single sample in a study of blood T cell repertoires in COVID-19. Clones were read by immunoSEQ multiplex PCR, and TCRdb kept only the in-frame ones, dropping some. The sample holds 150,000 to 200,000 clones, about 75% seen once. Sequencing was performed on peripheral blood. Every receptor here comes from a woman in her forties or fifties with active or convalescent COVID-19.

The chain links TRBV15 to TRBJ1-5; no reliable D call. The germline V and J ends were trimmed by 7 bases and 0 bases, with 10 bases remaining between them. Germline assignment: CDR1 LNHNV and CDR2 YYDKDF (reference sequence). The CDR3 consists of 14 residues. CDR3 nucleotide sequence: TGTGCCACCAAGGGAGCGTATAGCAATCAGCCCCAGCATTTT. Its protein product is CATKGAYSNQPQHF.

This chain joins TRBV18 and TRBJ2-7; 7 nucleotides match TRBD1. The V segment lost 3 bases and the J segment 2 bases; nucleotides outside the gene matches: 7. This CDR3 is 15 amino acids long. Germline V gene sequence: CDR1 KGHSH, CDR2 LQKENI. CDR3 sequence: CASSPPDRFPYEQYF. CDR3 sequence (DNA): TGTGCCAGCTCACCCCCGGACAGGTTCCCCTACGAGCAGTACTTC.

This clone was observed a few times. The V and J genes are TRBV29-1 and TRBJ1-1, with 8 bases identical to TRBD1. The CDR3 runs 12 residues. From germline, CDR1 is SQVTM and CDR2 ANQGSEA. The V segment lost 1 base and the J segment 10 bases; nucleotides outside the gene matches: 5. CDR3 residues: CSVEVQGARAFF. In nucleotides, the CDR3 is TGCAGCGTTGAAGTCCAGGGGGCGCGAGCTTTCTTT.

This sequence joins TRBV5-1 and TRBJ1-1, with unresolved D. The V end was cut by 2 bases, the J end by 5 bases, with 7 bases between. The CDR3 is 12 residues long. The V gene's germline CDR1 is SGHRS and CDR2 YFSETQ. The CDR3 is CASSFGETEAFF. The DNA for the CDR3 is TGCGCCAGCAGCTTCGGGGAGACTGAAGCTTTCTTT. The whole variable domain, remainder taken from reference TRBV5-1 and TRBJ1-1, is KAGVTQTPRYLIKTRGQQVTLSCSPISGHRSVSWYQQTPGQGLQFLFEYFSETQRNKGNFPGRFSGRQFSNSRSEMNVSTLELGDSALYLCASSFGETEAFFGQGTRLTVV.

This clone appeared once. The genes are TRBV28 and TRBJ1-2, with D perhaps matching TRBD1 (6 bases). The length of the CDR3 is 14 residues. Per germline, CDR1 MDHEN and CDR2 SYDVKM. The germline V and J ends were trimmed by 6 bases and 4 bases, with 15 bases remaining between them. In DNA, the CDR3 is TGTGCCAGCAGGACGACAGGTTGGTTCTATGGCTACACCTTC. The encoded protein is CASRTTGWFYGYTF.

V usage is TRBV10-3 and J usage is TRBJ2-6; no clear D gene. The CDR3 has 13 residues. Germline CDR1 ENHRY, CDR2 SYGVKD. V was trimmed by 3 bases and J by 2 bases, leaving 2 bases between them. The CDR3 nucleotides read TGTGCCATCAGTGATACTGGGGCCAACGTCCTGACTTTC. It yields the protein CAISDTGANVLTF.

The chain has TRBV27 and TRBJ1-1; 8 nucleotides align to TRBD1. Germline values: CDR1 MNHEY, CDR2 SMNVEV (reference sequence). The length of the CDR3 is 14 residues. The V segment lost 6 bases and the J segment 1 base; nucleotides outside the gene matches: 4. The CDR3 protein is CASRRDRTNTEAFF. CDR3 DNA sequence: TGTGCCAGCAGGCGGGACAGGACGAACACTGAAGCTTTCTTT.

This clone has a handful of counts. The CDR3 is CASSLSEPGGYEQYF. The CDR3 DNA follows: TGCGCCAGCAGCTTGAGTGAGCCAGGGGGCTACGAGCAGTACTTC. V is TRBV5-1 and J is TRBJ2-7; 7 positions agree with TRBD1. V was clipped by 1 base and J by 3 bases; unmatched bases: 7. Germline CDR1 reads SGHRS; CDR2 reads YFSETQ. CDR3 size: 15 residues.

The gene calls are TRBV13 and TRBJ2-7; D may be TRBD2 (6 bases). Germline values: CDR1 PRHDT, CDR2 FYEKMQ (reference sequence). The CDR3 is made up of 16 amino acids. The V end was cut by 4 bases, the J end by 4 bases, with 20 bases between. The chain's CDR3 is CASSSRKTPGGYEQYF. CDR3 bases: TGTGCCAGCAGCTCTCGTAAGACCCCAGGAGGGTACGAGCAGTACTTC.